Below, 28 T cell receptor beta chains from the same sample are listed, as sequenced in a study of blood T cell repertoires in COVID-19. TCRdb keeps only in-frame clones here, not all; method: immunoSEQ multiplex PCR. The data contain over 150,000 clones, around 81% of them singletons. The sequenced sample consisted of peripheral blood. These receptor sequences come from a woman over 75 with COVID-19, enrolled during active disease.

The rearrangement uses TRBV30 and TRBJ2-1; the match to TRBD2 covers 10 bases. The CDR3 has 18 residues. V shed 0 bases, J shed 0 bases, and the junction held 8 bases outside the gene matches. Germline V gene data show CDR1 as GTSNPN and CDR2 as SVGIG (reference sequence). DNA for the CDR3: TGTGCCTGGAGTGTACCTAGCGGGGGCCCGAGCTCCTACAATGAGCAGTTCTTC. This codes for CAWSVPSGGPSSYNEQFF.

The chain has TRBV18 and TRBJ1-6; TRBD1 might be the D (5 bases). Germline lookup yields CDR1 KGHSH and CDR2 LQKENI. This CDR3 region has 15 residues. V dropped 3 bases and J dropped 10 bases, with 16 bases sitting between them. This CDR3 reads CASSPGGLLYSPLHF. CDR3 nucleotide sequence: TGTGCCAGCTCACCCGGGGGACTGCTTTACTCACCCCTCCACTTT.

The CDR3 region is CASRSGGGLYEKLFF. The CDR3, as DNA: TGTGCCAGCAGATCAGGCGGGGGTCTATATGAAAAACTGTTTTTT. This rearrangement joins TRBV2 to TRBJ1-4; maybe TRBD1 (5 bases). The CDR3 sequence is 15 residues long. V gave up 6 bases and J gave up 6 bases, with 17 bases separating them. Looked up from germline, CDR1 is SNHLY and CDR2 is FYNNEI.

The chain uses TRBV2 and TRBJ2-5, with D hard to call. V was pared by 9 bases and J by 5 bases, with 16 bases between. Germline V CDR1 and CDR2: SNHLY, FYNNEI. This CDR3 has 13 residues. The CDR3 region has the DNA TGTGCCAGGGGTTTACAGAGCCGGGAGACCCAGTACTTC. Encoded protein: CARGLQSRETQYF.

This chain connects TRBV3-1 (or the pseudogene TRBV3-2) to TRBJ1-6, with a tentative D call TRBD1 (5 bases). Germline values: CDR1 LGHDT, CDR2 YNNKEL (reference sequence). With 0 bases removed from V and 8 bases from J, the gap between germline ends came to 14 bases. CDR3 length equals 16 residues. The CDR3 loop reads CASSQDQRGWDSPLHF. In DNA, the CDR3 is TGTGCCAGCAGCCAAGATCAAAGGGGCTGGGATTCACCCCTCCACTTT.

CDR3: CATSRSGSDLAGANEQFF. The DNA of the CDR3 is TGTGCCACCAGCAGATCCGGGTCTGATCTAGCGGGAGCTAATGAGCAGTTCTTC. The gene calls are TRBV15 and TRBJ2-1; 10 bases match TRBD2. The germline V gene encodes CDR1 LNHNV and CDR2 YYDKDF (reference sequence). This CDR3 contains 18 residues. The V and J ends lost 2 bases and 7 bases, in that order; junction bases with no gene match: 14.

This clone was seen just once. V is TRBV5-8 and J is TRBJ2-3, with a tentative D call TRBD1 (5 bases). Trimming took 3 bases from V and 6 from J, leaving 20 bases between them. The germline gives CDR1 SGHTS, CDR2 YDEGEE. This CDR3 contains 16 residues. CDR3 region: CASSWLAVGVGDTQYF. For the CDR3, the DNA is TGTGCCAGCAGCTGGCTGGCGGTAGGGGTGGGGGATACGCAGTATTTT.

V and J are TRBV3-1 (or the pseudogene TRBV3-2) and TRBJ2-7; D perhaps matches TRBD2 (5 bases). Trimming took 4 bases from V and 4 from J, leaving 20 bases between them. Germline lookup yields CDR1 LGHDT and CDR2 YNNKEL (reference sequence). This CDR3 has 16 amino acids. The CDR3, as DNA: TGTGCCAGCAGCCGTTCAAGGTTAGCGAACAAATACGAGCAGTACTTC. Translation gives CASSRSRLANKYEQYF.

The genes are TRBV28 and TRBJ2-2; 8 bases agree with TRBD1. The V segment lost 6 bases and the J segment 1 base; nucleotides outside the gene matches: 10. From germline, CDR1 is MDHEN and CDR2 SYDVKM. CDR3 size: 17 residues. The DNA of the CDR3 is TGTGCCAGCAGATCCGCCGTGGGGACAGGGAACACCGGGGAGCTGTTTTTT. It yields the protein CASRSAVGTGNTGELFF.

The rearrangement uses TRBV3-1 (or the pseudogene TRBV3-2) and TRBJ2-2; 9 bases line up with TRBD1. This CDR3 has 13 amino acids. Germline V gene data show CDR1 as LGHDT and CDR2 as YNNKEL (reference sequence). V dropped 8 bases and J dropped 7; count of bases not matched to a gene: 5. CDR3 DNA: TGTGCCAGCCGGGACAGGGCCATCGGGGAGCTGTTTTTT. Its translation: CASRDRAIGELFF.

CDR3 region: CASSLASGTVPYEQYF. In DNA, the CDR3 is TGTGCCAGCAGCTTAGCTTCCGGGACAGTTCCCTACGAGCAGTACTTC. The chain uses TRBV7-2 and TRBJ2-7, with 7 bases identical to TRBD1. J was trimmed by 2 bases and V by 0 bases; bases with no gene match: 7. CDR1 is SGHTA, CDR2 FQGNSA, per germline. This CDR3 is built from 16 residues.

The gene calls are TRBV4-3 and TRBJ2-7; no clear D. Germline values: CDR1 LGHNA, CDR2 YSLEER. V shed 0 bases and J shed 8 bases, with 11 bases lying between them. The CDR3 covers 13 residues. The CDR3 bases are TGCGCCAGCAGCCAAGATCCTTGGCAGAAGCAGTACTTC. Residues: CASSQDPWQKQYF.

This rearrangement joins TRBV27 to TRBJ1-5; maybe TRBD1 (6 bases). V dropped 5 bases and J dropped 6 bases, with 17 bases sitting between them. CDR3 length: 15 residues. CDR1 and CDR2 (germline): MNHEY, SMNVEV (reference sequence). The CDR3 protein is CASSVNQGTGQPQHF. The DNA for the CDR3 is TGTGCCAGCAGTGTAAACCAGGGGACGGGTCAGCCCCAGCATTTT.

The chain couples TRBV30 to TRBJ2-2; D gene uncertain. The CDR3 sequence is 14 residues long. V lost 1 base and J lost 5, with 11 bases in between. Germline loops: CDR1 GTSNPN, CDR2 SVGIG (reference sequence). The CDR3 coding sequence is TGTGCCTGGAGTGCGATTACCGGTACCGGGGAGCTGTTTTTT. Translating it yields CAWSAITGTGELFF.

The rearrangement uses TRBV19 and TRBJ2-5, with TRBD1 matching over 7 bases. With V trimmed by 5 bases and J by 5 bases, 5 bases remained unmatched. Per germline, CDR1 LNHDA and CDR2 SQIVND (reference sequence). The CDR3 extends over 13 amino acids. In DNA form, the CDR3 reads TGTGCCAGTAGTTCGGGACAGCGGGAGACCCAGTACTTC. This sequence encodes CASSSGQRETQYF.

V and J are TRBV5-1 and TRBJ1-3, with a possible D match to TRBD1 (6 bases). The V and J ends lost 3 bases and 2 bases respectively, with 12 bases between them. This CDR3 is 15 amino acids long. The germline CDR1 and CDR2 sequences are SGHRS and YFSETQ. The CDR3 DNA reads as TGCGCCAGCAGCTGGGGGGGCGATACTGGAAACACCATATATTTT. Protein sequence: CASSWGGDTGNTIYF. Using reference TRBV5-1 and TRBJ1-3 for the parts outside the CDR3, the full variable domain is KAGVTQTPRYLIKTRGQQVTLSCSPISGHRSVSWYQQTPGQGLQFLFEYFSETQRNKGNFPGRFSGRQFSNSRSEMNVSTLELGDSALYLCASSWGGDTGNTIYFGEGSWLTVV.

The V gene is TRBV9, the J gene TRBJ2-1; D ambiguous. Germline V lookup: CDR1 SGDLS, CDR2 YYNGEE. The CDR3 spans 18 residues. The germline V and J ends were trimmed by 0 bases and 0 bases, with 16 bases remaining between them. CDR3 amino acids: CASSVDGYRASSYNEQFF. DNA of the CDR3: TGTGCCAGCAGCGTAGATGGGTATAGAGCGAGCTCCTACAATGAGCAGTTCTTC.

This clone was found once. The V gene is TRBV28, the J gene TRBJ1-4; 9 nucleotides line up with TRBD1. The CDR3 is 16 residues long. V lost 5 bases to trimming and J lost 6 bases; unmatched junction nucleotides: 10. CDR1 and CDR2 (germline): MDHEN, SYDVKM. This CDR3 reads CASSAPDRGGYEKLFF. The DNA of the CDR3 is TGTGCCAGCAGTGCCCCGGACAGGGGTGGGTATGAAAAACTGTTTTTT. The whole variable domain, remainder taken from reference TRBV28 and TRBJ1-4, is DVKVTQSSRYLVKRTGEKVFLECVQDMDHENMFWYRQDPGLGLRLIYFSYDVKMKEKGDIPEGYSVSREKKERFSLILESASTNQTSMYLCASSAPDRGGYEKLFFGSGTQLSVL.

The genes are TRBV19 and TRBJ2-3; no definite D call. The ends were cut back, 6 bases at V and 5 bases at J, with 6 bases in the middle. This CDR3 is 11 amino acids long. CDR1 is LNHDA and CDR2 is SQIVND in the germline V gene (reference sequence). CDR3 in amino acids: CASRYLDTQYF. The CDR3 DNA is TGTGCCAGTAGGTATTTAGATACGCAGTATTTT. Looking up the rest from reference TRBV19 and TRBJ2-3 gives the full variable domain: DGGITQSPKYLFRKEGQNVTLSCEQNLNHDAMYWYRQDPGQGLRLIYYSQIVNDFQKGDIAEGYSVSREKKESFPLTVTSAQKNPTAFYLCASRYLDTQYFGPGTRLTVL.

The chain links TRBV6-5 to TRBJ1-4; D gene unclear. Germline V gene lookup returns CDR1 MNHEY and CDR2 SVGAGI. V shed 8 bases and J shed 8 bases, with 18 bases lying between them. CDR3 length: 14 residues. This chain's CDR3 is CASRMMVTGEKLFF. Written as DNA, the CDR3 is TGTGCCAGCCGTATGATGGTGACCGGGGAAAAACTGTTTTTT.

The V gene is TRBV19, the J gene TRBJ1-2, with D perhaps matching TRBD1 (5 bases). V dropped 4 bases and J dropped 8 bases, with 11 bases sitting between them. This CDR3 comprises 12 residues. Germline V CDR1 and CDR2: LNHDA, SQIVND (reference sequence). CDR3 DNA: TGTGCCAGTAGTAAACTCAGGGCGGGCTACACCTTC. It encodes CASSKLRAGYTF. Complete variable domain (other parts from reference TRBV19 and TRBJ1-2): DGGITQSPKYLFRKEGQNVTLSCEQNLNHDAMYWYRQDPGQGLRLIYYSQIVNDFQKGDIAEGYSVSREKKESFPLTVTSAQKNPTAFYLCASSKLRAGYTFGSGTRLTVV.

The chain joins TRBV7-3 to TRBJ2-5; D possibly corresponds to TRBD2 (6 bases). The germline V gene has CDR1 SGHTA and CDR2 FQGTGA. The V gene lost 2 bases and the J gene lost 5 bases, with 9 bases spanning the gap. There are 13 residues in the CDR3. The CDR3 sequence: CASSLLRGETQYF. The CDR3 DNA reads TGTGCCAGCAGCTTATTACGGGGGGAGACCCAGTACTTC.

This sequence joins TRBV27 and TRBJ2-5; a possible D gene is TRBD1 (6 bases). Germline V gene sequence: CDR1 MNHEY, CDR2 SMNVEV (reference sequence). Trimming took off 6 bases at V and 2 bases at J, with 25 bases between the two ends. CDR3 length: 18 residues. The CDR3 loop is CASRPLGGIAGAQETQYF. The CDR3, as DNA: TGTGCCAGCAGGCCCCTAGGTGGAATAGCAGGGGCTCAAGAGACCCAGTACTTC.

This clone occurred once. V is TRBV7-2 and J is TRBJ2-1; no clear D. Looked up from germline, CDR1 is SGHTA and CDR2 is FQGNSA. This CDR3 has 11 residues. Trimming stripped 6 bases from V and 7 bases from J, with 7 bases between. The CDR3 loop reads CASSSRNEQFF. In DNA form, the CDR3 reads TGTGCCAGCAGTTCACGGAATGAGCAGTTCTTC. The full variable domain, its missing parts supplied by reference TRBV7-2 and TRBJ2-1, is GAGVSQSPSNKVTEKGKDVELRCDPISGHTALYWYRQSLGQGLEFLIYFQGNSAPDKSGLPSDRFSAERTGGSVSTLTIQRTQQEDSAVYLCASSSRNEQFFGPGTRLTVL.

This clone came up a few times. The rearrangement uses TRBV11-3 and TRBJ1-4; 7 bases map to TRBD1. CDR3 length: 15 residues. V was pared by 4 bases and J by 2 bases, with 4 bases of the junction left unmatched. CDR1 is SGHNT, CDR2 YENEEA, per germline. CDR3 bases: TGTGCCAGCAGCTACAGGGGAGTGACTAATGAAAAACTGTTTTTT. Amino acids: CASSYRGVTNEKLFF.

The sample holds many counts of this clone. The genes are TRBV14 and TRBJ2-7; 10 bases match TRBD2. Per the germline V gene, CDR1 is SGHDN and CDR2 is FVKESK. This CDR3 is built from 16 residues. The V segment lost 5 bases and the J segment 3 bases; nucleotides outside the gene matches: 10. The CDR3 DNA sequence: TGTGCCAGCAGCTCGGAGGGGACTAGCGACCGCTACGAGCAGTACTTC. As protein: CASSSEGTSDRYEQYF.

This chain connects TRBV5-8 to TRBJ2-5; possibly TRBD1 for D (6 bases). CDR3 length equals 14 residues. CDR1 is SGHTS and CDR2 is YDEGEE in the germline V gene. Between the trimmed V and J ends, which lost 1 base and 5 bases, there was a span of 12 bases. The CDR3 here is CASSLLQGHETQYF. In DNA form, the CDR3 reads TGTGCCAGCAGCTTGCTCCAGGGGCACGAGACCCAGTACTTC.

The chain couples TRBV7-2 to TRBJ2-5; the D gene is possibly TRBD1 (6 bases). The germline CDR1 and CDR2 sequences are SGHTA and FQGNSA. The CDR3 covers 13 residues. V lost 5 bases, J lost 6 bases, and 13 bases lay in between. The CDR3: CASSTQQGQTQYF. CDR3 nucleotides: TGTGCCAGCAGCACACAACAGGGACAGACCCAGTACTTC. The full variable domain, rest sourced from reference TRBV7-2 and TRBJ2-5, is GAGVSQSPSNKVTEKGKDVELRCDPISGHTALYWYRQSLGQGLEFLIYFQGNSAPDKSGLPSDRFSAERTGGSVSTLTIQRTQQEDSAVYLCASSTQQGQTQYFGPGTRLLVL.